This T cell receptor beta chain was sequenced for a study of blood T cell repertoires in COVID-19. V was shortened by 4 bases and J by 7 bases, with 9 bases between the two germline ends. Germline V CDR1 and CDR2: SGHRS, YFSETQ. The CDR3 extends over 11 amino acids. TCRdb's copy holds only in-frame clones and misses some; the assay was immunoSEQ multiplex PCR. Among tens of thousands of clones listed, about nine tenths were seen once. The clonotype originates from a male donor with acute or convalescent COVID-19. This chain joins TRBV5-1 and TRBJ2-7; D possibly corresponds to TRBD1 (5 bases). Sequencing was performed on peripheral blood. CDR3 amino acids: CASSTGQEQYF. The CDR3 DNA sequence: TGCGCCAGCAGCACCGGACAAGAGCAGTACTTC. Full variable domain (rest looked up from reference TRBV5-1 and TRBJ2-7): KAGVTQTPRYLIKTRGQQVTLSCSPISGHRSVSWYQQTPGQGLQFLFEYFSETQRNKGNFPGRFSGRQFSNSRSEMNVSTLELGDSALYLCASSTGQEQYFGPGTRLTVT.